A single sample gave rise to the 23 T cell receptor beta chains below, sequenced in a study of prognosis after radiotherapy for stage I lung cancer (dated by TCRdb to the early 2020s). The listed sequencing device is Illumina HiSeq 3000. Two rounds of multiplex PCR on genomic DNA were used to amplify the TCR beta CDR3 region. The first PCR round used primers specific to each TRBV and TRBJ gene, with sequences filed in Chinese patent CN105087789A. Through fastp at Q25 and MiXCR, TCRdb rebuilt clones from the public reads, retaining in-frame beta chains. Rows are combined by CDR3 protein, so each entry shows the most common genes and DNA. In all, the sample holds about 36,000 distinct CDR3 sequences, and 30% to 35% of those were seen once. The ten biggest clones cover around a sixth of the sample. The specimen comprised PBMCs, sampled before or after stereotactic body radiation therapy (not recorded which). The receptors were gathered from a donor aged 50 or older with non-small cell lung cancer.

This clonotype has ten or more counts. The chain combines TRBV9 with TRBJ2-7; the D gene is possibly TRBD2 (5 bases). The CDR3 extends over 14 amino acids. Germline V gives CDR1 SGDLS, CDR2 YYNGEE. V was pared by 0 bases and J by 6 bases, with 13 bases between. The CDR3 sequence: CASSVGGLGGEQYF. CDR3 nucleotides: TGTGCCAGCAGCGTAGGAGGGCTTGGAGGCGAGCAGTACTTC.

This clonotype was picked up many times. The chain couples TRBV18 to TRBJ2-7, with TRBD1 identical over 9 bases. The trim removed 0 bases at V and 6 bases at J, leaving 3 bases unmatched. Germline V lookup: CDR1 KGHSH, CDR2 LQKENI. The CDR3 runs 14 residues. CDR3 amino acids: CASSPPGQGGEQYF. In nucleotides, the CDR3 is TGTGCCAGCTCACCACCGGGACAGGGAGGCGAGCAGTACTTC.

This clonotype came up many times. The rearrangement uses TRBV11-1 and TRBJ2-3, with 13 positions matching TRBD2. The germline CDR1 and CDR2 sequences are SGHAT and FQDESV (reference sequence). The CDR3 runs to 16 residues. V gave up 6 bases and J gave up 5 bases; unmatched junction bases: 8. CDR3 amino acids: CASRNGLAGVQDTQYF. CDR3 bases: TGTGCCAGCAGAAACGGACTAGCGGGGGTGCAAGATACGCAGTATTTT.

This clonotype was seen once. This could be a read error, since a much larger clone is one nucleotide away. For the CDR3, the DNA is TGCGCCAGCATCCAAGCGGGGGATATCGGGGCCGGGGAGCTGTTTTTT. It specifies CASIQAGDIGAGELFF. The chain combines TRBV4-1 with TRBJ2-2; 8 bases are shared with TRBD2. This CDR3 has 16 amino acids. Per the germline V gene, CDR1 is MGHRA and CDR2 is YSYEKL.

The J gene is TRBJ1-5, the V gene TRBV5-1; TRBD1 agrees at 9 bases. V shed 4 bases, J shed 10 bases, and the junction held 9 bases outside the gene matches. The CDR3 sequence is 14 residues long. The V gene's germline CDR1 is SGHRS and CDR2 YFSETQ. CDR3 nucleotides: TGCGCCAGCAGCCCTGGGACAGGGACTTATCCCCAGCATTTT. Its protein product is CASSPGTGTYPQHF.

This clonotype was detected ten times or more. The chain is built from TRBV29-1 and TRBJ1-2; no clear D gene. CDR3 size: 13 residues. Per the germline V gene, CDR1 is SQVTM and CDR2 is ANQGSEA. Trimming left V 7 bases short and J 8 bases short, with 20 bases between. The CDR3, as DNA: TGCAGCGCCGGGGTACGGACCCGTGCCGGCTACACCTTC. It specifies CSAGVRTRAGYTF.

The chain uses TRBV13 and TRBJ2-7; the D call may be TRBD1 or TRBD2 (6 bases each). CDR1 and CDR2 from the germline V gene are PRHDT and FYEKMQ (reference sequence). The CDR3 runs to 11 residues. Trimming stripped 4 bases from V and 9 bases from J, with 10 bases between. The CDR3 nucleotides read TGTGCCAGCAGCTCCGGGGGCGTGCAGTACTTC. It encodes CASSSGGVQYF.

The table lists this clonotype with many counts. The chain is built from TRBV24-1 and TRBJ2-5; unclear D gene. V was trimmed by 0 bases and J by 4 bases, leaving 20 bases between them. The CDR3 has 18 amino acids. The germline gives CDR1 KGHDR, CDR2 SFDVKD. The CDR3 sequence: CATSDLAQKGSLGETQYF. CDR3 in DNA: TGTGCCACCAGTGATTTGGCCCAAAAGGGATCACTTGGAGAGACCCAGTACTTC.

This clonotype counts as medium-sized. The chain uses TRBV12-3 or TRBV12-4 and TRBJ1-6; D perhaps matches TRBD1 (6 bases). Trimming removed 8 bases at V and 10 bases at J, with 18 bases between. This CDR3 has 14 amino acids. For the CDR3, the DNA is TGTGCCAGCGTGGGCCGGGGGCCCAGATCACCCCTCCACTTT. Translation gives CASVGRGPRSPLHF.

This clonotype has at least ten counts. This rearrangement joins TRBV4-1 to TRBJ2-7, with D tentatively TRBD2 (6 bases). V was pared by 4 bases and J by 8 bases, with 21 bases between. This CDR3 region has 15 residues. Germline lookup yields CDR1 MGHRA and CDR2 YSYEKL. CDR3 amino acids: CASSPRGAGPLKQYF. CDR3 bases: TGCGCCAGCAGCCCCCGGGGAGCGGGCCCCTTGAAGCAGTACTTC.

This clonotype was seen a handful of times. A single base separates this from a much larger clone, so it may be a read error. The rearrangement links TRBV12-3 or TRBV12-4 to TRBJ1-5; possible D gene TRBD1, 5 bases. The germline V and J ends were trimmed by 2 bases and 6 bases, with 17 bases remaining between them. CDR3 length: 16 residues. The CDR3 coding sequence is TGTGCCAGCAGTTTAACTGATCCAGGGTCGATTCAGCCCCAGCATTTT. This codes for CASSLTDPGSIQPQHF.

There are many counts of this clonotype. The CDR3 DNA is TGTGCCAGTAAGCGGGATGCGGGACCCGGGGAGCTGTTTTTT. Protein sequence: CASKRDAGPGELFF. The chain carries TRBV6-1 and TRBJ2-2, with 7 positions matching TRBD2. The junction had 10 bases not matched to a gene; V was cut back by 9 bases and J by 6 bases. The CDR3 runs to 14 residues. Looked up from germline, CDR1 is MNHNS and CDR2 is SASEGT.

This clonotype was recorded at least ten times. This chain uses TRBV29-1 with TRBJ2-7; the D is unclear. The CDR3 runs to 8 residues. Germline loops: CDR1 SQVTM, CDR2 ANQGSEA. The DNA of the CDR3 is TGCAGTGGTTTCGAGCAGTACTTC. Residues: CSGFEQYF.

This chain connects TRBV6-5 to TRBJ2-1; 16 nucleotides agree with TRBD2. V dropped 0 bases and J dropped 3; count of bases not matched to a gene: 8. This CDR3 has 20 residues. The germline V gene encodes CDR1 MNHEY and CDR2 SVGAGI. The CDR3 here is CASSYSSGTSGRGSYNEQFF. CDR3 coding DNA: TGTGCCAGCAGTTACTCCTCCGGGACTAGCGGGAGGGGTAGCTACAATGAGCAGTTCTTC.

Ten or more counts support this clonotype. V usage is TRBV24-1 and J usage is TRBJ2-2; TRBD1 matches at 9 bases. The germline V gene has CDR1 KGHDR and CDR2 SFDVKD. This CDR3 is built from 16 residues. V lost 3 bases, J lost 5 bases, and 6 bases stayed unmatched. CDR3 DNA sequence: TGTGCCACCAGTGATCCGGGACAGGGTACTACCGGGGAGCTGTTTTTT. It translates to CATSDPGQGTTGELFF.

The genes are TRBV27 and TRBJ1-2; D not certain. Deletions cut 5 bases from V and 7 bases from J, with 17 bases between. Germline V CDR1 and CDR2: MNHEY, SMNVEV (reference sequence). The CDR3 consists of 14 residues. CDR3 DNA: TGTGCCAGCAGTCCGACTACCCCGCCCGGTGGCTACACCTTC. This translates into CASSPTTPPGGYTF.

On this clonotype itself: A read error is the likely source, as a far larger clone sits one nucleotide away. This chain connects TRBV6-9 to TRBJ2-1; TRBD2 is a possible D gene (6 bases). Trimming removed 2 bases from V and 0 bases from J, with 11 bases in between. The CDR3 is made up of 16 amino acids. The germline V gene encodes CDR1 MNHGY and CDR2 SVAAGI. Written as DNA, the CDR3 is TGTGCCAGCAGTTATCCGGGGGTTAGCTCCTACAATGAGCAGTTCTTC. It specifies CASSYPGVSSYNEQFF.

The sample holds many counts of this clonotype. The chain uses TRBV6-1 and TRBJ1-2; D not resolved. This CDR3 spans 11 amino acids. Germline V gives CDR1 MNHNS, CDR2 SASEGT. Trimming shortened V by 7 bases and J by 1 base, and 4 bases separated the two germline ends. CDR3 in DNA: TGTGCCAGCAAGGGTAACTATGGCTACACCTTC. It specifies CASKGNYGYTF.

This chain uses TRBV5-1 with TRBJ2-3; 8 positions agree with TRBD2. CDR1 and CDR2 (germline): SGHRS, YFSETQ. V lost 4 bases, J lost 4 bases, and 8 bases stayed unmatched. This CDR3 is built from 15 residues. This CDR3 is CASSNTGTSPDTQYF. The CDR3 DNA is TGCGCCAGCAGCAACACCGGGACTAGTCCAGATACGCAGTATTTT.

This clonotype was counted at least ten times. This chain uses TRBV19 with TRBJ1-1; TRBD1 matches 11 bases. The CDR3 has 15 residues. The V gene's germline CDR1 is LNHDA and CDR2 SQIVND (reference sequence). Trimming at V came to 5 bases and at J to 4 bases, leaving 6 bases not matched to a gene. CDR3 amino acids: CASSFGQGASTEAFF. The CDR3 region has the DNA TGTGCCAGTAGTTTCGGACAGGGGGCTTCCACTGAAGCTTTCTTT.

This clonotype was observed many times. The DNA of the CDR3 is TGTGCCAGCAGTGACCTTAGCGGGGGGGGGTTTAGGCCCGGGGAGCTGTTTTTT. Its translation is CASSDLSGGGFRPGELFF. The chain is built from TRBV6-2 or TRBV6-3 and TRBJ2-2, with TRBD2 matching 11 bases. The V segment lost 5 bases and the J segment 6 bases; nucleotides outside the gene matches: 14. CDR1 is MNHEY and CDR2 is SVGEGT in the germline V gene. The CDR3 is made up of 18 amino acids.

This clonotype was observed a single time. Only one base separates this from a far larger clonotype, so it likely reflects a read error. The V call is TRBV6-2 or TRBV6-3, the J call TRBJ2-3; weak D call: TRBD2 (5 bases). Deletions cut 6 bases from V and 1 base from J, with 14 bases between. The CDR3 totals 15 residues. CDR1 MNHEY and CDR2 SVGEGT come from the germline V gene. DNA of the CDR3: TGTGCCAGCAGACTTTCTGTGAGGGGCACAGATACGCAGTATTTT. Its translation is CASRLSVRGTDTQYF.

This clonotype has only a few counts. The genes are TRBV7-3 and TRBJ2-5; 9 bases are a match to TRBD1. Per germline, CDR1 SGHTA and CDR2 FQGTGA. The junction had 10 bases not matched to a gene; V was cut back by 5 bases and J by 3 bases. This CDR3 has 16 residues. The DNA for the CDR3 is TGTGCCAGCAGCCCTAGGGGGACAGGGCTGAAAGAGACCCAGTACTTC. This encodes CASSPRGTGLKETQYF.